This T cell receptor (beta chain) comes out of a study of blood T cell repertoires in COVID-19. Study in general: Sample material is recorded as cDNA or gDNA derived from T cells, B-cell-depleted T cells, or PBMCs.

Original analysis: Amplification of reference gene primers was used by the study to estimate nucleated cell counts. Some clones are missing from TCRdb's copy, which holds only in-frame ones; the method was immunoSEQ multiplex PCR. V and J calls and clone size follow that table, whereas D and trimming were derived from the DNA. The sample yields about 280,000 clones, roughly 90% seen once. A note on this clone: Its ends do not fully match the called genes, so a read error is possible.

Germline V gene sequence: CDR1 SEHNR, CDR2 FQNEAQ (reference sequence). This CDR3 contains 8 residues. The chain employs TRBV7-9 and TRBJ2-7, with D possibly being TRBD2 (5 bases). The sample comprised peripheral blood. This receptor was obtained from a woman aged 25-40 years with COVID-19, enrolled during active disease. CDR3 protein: CASSFGDF. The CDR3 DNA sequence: TGTGCCAGCAGCTTCGGGGATTTC.